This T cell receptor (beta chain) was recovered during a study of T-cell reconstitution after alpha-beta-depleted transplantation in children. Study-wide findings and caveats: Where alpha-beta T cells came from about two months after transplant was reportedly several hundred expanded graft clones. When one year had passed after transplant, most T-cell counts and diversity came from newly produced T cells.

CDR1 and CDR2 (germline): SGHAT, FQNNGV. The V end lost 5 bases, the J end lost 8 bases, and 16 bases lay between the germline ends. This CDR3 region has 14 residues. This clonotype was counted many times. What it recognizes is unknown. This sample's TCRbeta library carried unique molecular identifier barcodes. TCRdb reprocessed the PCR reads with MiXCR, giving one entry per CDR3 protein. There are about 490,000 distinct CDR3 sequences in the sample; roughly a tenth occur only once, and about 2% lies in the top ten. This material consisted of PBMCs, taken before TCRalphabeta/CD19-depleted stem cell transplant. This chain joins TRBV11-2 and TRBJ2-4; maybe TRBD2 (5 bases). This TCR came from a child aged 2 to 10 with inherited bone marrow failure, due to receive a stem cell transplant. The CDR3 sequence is CASSPEVGGYIQYF. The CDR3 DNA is TGTGCCAGCAGCCCTGAAGTTGGAGGTTACATTCAGTACTTC.